This paragraph covers one TCR beta chain sequence. This clone appeared a single time. The target of this receptor is not known. Base quality data are lacking; no much larger clone is found one base away. This sample stems from a study of follicular helper T cells after annual influenza vaccination (dated by TCRdb to about 2017). In the study overall: After each seasonal influenza vaccination, blood samples were collected on days 0, 7 and 28. One week after vaccination, a second recruited cohort of eleven to twelve subjects (Table S1) displayed a similar ICOS+CD38+ cTfh response. The 2015 samples were processed right after collection, while the 2013-2014 samples were cryopreserved. Multi-year samples were obtained from about six subjects, with two vaccination seasons covered for a few subjects and three seasons covered for two subjects. To study recall of cTfh clones, some subjects were followed across successive annual vaccinations spanning the 2013-2014, 2014-2015 and 2015-2016 seasons.

The V and J ends are trimmed by 5 bases and 6 bases, leaving 16 bases between them. The CDR3, cysteine through phenylalanine, is 14 amino acids long. Only the CDR3 portion is preserved as DNA: 42 bases, with reading frame beginning at the first base. The germline V gene supplies CDR1 SGHTA and CDR2 FQGNSA. The receptor library was made with the immunoSEQ multiplex PCR assay. Adaptive Biotechnologies handled the TCRB amplification, library preparation, sequencing and preliminary bioinformatics at Survey level resolution. On the authors' methods: In R, clonality was calculated as 1 minus the normalized Shannon entropy, and the Gini index was computed using the R package ineq. To get the overlap score, the summed counts of shared sequences were divided by the total counts of all sequences in both of the compared samples. Shared-clonotype significance used Fisher's exact test assuming a theoretical repertoire of 10^7 TCRB sequences. The clones in this table, taken by TCRdb from immuneACCESS, are in-frame only. Not every clone is retained; where verified, under half of the shortfall comes from an unresolved V gene, and the cause of the rest is unknown. From that table come the V and J calls and clone size; the DNA was used to work out D and trimming. Recorded for this sample are 9,500 or so clones; under 85% of them occurred a single time. The ten largest clones represent about 0.77% of the sample.

Read against the paper, the sample's time point label means: 2014-2015 season, 7 days after vaccination. Seasonal inactivated influenza vaccine (Fluvarix) was administered to adults, and sorted blood CD4 subsets were tracked by TCRB sequencing before and after vaccination. To be eligible, subjects had to be community-dwelling and could not have received an influenza vaccine during the previous 6 months. Reasons for exclusion included contraindications to influenza vaccine, substance abuse, HIV/AIDS, active malignancy, immunomodulatory medication, and active illness such as respiratory infection. Per time point, between roughly 40 and 100 mL of blood was sampled. Either Ficoll-Paque PLUS or SepMate separation was used to isolate PBMC. As a non-Tfh comparison subset, CXCR5- memory CD4 T cells were sorted. Cell subsets were sorted from PBMC on a BD FACS Aria before DNA extraction. The paper as a whole reports these results and caveats: Only about 9.5-22% of analyzed cells yielded productive TCRB sequences, so sampling of rare clonotypes was not possible. In evaluating whether influenza clones were enriched, the possibility that the far larger non-cTfh compartments were undersampled could not be ruled out. Successive annual vaccinations recalled a recurring oligoclonal ICOS+CD38+ cTfh response that included tetramer and AIM influenza-specific clonotypes. ICOS+CD38+ cTfh clonality correlated with the frequency of that population, and its change correlated with the change in circulating plasmablast frequency. Day 7 ICOS+CD38+ clones were most often found later in ICOS-CD38- cTfh, suggesting that subset may serve as a memory reservoir.

This sequence uses TRBV7-2 and TRBJ1-1; TRBD1 is perhaps the D gene, given 6 matching bases. The TCR originated in an adult who received the influenza vaccine. Sequences were derived from CXCR5- memory CD4+ T cells sorted from blood, sampled 7 days after influenza vaccination. The sample's cell subset or site, from its label and the paper: CXCR5- memory CD4 T cells. The bases read TGTGCCAGCAGCCCCTTTGTGGGGGGCGCTGAAGCTTTCTTT. This translates into CASSPFVGGAEAFF.